The clone carrying this T cell receptor (beta chain) was counted at least ten times. The antigen remains undetermined. The sample belongs to a study of CD8+CD57+ T cells in acquired aplastic anemia. The study, taken as a whole, reports: Between patients and controls, CD8+ Simpson's diversity did not vary significantly. There were some 27 CD8+ CDR3 sequences that occurred in both patients and controls.

Template material for TCR beta VDJ and CDR3 profiling consisted of genomic DNA. MiXCR was run by TCRdb on the reads, yielding one entry per CDR3 protein. Of about 170,000 distinct CDR3 sequences in the sample, around 40% were seen once. This CDR3 comprises 15 residues. V was trimmed by 3 bases and J by 0 bases, leaving 8 bases between them. The receptor comes from a human donor in good health. The V and J genes are TRBV12-3 or TRBV12-4 and TRBJ2-2; D is unclear. The sample consisted of sorted CD4+, CD8+, or CD8+CD57+ T cells (not recorded which) from PBMCs. In nucleotides, the CDR3 is TGTGCCAGCAGTTTCCTCAGCGCGAACACCGGGGAGCTGTTTTTT. Amino acids: CASSFLSANTGELFF.